The 31 T cell receptor beta chains below were found in one sample sequenced in a study of blood T cell repertoires in COVID-19. Sequencing used immunoSEQ multiplex PCR; TCRdb keeps in-frame clones, though not all of them. In the table there are 300,000 to 400,000 clones, around 87% of which are singletons. Source material: PBMCs or T cells enriched from blood (not recorded which). These receptors were collected from a woman aged 25 to 45 with acute COVID-19.

About this clone itself: The junction departs from the called germline gene at one end, perhaps through a read error. The chain recombines TRBV19 with TRBJ1-2; 11 bases match TRBD1. Germline CDR1 is LNHDA and CDR2 is SQIVND (reference sequence). The CDR3 is 13 residues long. CDR3 DNA: TGTGCCAGTAGTATAGGGACAGGGGGCACGGCAGTCTTC. Protein sequence: CASSIGTGGTAVF. The full variable domain, its missing parts supplied by reference TRBV19 and TRBJ1-2, is DGGITQSPKYLFRKEGQNVTLSCEQNLNHDAMYWYRQDPGQGLRLIYYSQIVNDFQKGDIAEGYSVSREKKESFPLTVTSAQKNPTAFYLCASSIGTGGTAVFGSGTRLTVV.

This clone appeared once. The V gene is TRBV19, the J gene TRBJ1-6, with 7 bases lining up with TRBD1. The CDR3 contains 16 residues. With V trimmed by 2 bases and J by 7 bases, 8 bases remained unmatched. Germline V lookup: CDR1 LNHDA, CDR2 SQIVND (reference sequence). CDR3 sequence: CASSIRGPGQNSPLHF. In DNA form, the CDR3 reads TGTGCCAGTAGTATACGGGGACCGGGACAGAATTCACCCCTCCACTTT.

This rearrangement joins TRBV7-6 to TRBJ2-3, with 7 positions matching TRBD2. This CDR3 contains 15 residues. Germline loops: CDR1 SGHVS, CDR2 FNYEAQ. The trim removed 5 bases at V and 0 bases at J, leaving 5 bases unmatched. The CDR3 coding sequence is TGTGCCAGCAGCCCGGAGCGGGGCAGCACAGATACGCAGTATTTT. Protein sequence: CASSPERGSTDTQYF. Based on the CDR3 plus reference TRBV7-6 and TRBJ2-3, the full variable domain is GAGVSQSPRYKVTKRGQDVALRCDPISGHVSLYWYRQALGQGPEFLTYFNYEAQQDKSGLPNDRFSAERPEGSISTLTIQRTEQRDSAMYRCASSPERGSTDTQYFGPGTRLTVL.

This clone was recorded only once. The chain uses TRBV19 and TRBJ1-2; a weak D match, TRBD1 (6 bases). Trimming cost V 4 bases and J 3 bases, with 9 bases left between them. There are 13 residues in the CDR3. CDR1 is LNHDA, CDR2 SQIVND, per germline (reference sequence). As DNA, the CDR3 is TGTGCCAGTAGTAAGGACAGCGACTATGGCTACACCTTC. Its translation is CASSKDSDYGYTF.

This chain links TRBV5-1 with TRBJ2-2; possible D gene TRBD1, 5 bases. The CDR3 is made up of 15 amino acids. The V gene's germline CDR1 is SGHRS and CDR2 YFSETQ. Trimming shortened V by 0 bases and J by 5 bases, and 11 bases separated the two germline ends. The CDR3 nucleotides read TGCGCCAGCAGCTTGGCAGGACATTCGACCGGGGAGCTGTTTTTT. It translates to CASSLAGHSTGELFF.

The table lists this clone with a count of one. The chain couples TRBV3-1 (or the pseudogene TRBV3-2) to TRBJ2-1; TRBD2 matches at 8 bases. This CDR3 region has 15 residues. V was clipped by 4 bases and J by 4 bases; unmatched bases: 6. Germline loops: CDR1 LGHDT, CDR2 YNNKEL (reference sequence). CDR3 coding DNA: TGTGCCAGCAGCCTCCTGGAGCGGGGGTACAATGAGCAGTTCTTC. It yields the protein CASSLLERGYNEQFF.

V and J are TRBV5-4 and TRBJ1-1; 8 bases align to TRBD1. Looked up from germline, CDR1 is SGHNT and CDR2 is YYREEE (reference sequence). J gave up 1 base and V 1 base, and 3 bases lay outside the gene matches. This CDR3 contains 15 residues. In nucleotides, the CDR3 is TGTGCCAGCAGCTTGCCGGGACAGGCGAACACTGAAGCTTTCTTT. Residues: CASSLPGQANTEAFF.

The chain combines TRBV30 with TRBJ1-3, with 9 positions matching TRBD1. CDR3 length equals 14 residues. The ends lost 0 bases at V and 8 bases at J; junction bases unmatched: 5. The germline CDR1 and CDR2 sequences are GTSNPN and SVGIG (reference sequence). The CDR3 sequence is CAWSVDRGRDTIYF. CDR3 sequence (DNA): TGTGCCTGGAGTGTCGACAGGGGGAGGGACACCATATATTTT.

The chain has TRBV6-5 and TRBJ1-2, with D perhaps matching TRBD1 (5 bases). The V and J ends lost 4 bases and 8 bases respectively, with 11 bases between them. The germline V gene encodes CDR1 MNHEY and CDR2 SVGAGI. The CDR3 extends over 12 amino acids. The CDR3 reads CASSSDRGGYTF. The CDR3 DNA is TGTGCCAGCAGTTCCGACCGGGGGGGCTACACCTTC.

This clone has a single count. The rearrangement links TRBV10-3 to TRBJ2-1, with D tentatively TRBD2 (5 bases). Germline V gene lookup returns CDR1 ENHRY and CDR2 SYGVKD. The V gene lost 3 bases and the J gene lost 9 bases, with 18 bases spanning the gap. The CDR3 covers 15 residues. CDR3 residues: CAISDQRLALGEQFF. CDR3 bases: TGTGCCATCAGTGATCAACGTCTAGCATTGGGTGAGCAGTTCTTC.

The chain joins TRBV25-1 to TRBJ1-2, with 11 positions matching TRBD1. V trimming: 8 bases; J trimming: 4 bases; junction bases outside the gene matches: 6. The germline V gene has CDR1 MGHDK and CDR2 SYGVNS. The CDR3 has 14 residues. The CDR3 nucleotides read TGTGCCAGCTCTCCGGGACAGGGGGTCTATGGCTACACCTTC. As protein: CASSPGQGVYGYTF.

V is TRBV4-3 and J is TRBJ1-6; the D gene is possibly TRBD1 (5 bases). Germline loops: CDR1 LGHNA, CDR2 YSLEER. Trimming shortened V by 0 bases and J by 0 bases, and 21 bases separated the two germline ends. CDR3 size: 21 residues. The CDR3 is CASSQDTGPGGGSSYNSPLHF. DNA of the CDR3: TGCGCCAGCAGCCAAGATACAGGCCCCGGCGGCGGGAGCTCCTATAATTCACCCCTCCACTTT.

The table lists this clone with a few counts. The genes are TRBV2 and TRBJ1-1, with 9 nucleotides matching TRBD1. Germline V gene data show CDR1 as SNHLY and CDR2 as FYNNEI. The CDR3 consists of 16 residues. J gave up 1 base and V 6 bases, and 9 bases lay outside the gene matches. In DNA form, the CDR3 reads TGTGCCAGCAGGGTCCCGGGACAGGGTCCGAACACTGAAGCTTTCTTT. The encoded protein is CASRVPGQGPNTEAFF. The variable domain in full, with the rest retrieved from reference TRBV2 and TRBJ1-1, is EPEVTQTPSHQVTQMGQEVILRCVPISNHLYFYWYRQILGQKVEFLVSFYNNEISEKSEIFDDQFSVERPDGSNFTLKIRSTKLEDSAMYFCASRVPGQGPNTEAFFGQGTRLTVV.

The chain employs TRBV18 and TRBJ1-2; D is perhaps TRBD1 (6 bases). Germline V gene sequence: CDR1 KGHSH, CDR2 LQKENI. CDR3 length: 14 residues. V lost 6 bases, J lost 0 bases, and 11 bases lay in between. The chain's CDR3 is CASSGARSNYGYTF. CDR3 DNA sequence: TGTGCCAGCTCGGGGGCACGGTCTAACTATGGCTACACCTTC.

This clone turned up a few times. V is TRBV5-1 and J is TRBJ2-7, with 8 nucleotides matching TRBD2. The ends lost 0 bases at V and 5 bases at J; junction bases unmatched: 7. The CDR3 spans 15 residues. CDR1 and CDR2 (germline): SGHRS, YFSETQ. The CDR3 DNA reads TGCGCCAGCAGCTTGGCGGGGGGGGCGCGAGACGAGCAGTACTTC. Its protein product is CASSLAGGARDEQYF.

The rearrangement uses TRBV4-1 and TRBJ1-2; TRBD1 matches at 7 bases. The CDR3 sequence is 16 residues long. J gave up 7 bases and V 4 bases, and 15 bases lay outside the gene matches. Per the germline V gene, CDR1 is MGHRA and CDR2 is YSYEKL. The DNA for the CDR3 is TGCGCCAGCAGCCCCAGGACGACAGGGATGTTCATTGGCTACACCTTC. This translates into CASSPRTTGMFIGYTF.

The V gene is TRBV7-3, the J gene TRBJ1-2; D possibly corresponds to TRBD1 (5 bases). CDR1 is SGHTA, CDR2 FQGTGA, per germline. The CDR3 extends over 15 amino acids. Between the trimmed V and J ends, which lost 2 bases and 6 bases, there was a span of 16 bases. The CDR3 spells CASSLSVATVDGYTF. CDR3 DNA sequence: TGTGCCAGCAGCTTATCAGTGGCGACAGTGGATGGCTACACCTTC.

The chain carries TRBV5-6 and TRBJ1-2, with D perhaps matching TRBD1 (6 bases). V lost 1 base and J 1 base, leaving 8 bases between the germline ends. The CDR3 has 14 amino acids. CDR1 SGHDT and CDR2 YYEEEE come from the germline V gene. CDR3 amino acids: CASSLTGYNYGYTF. In DNA, the CDR3 is TGTGCCAGCAGCTTGACAGGGTATAACTATGGCTACACCTTC.

V gene TRBV19 combines with J gene TRBJ1-1; D perhaps matches TRBD1 (5 bases). Trimming pared 3 bases from V and 0 bases from J, leaving 14 bases between. CDR1 LNHDA and CDR2 SQIVND come from the germline V gene (reference sequence). The CDR3 totals 16 residues. CDR3 sequence: CASSIRRQLMNTEAFF. Here the CDR3 DNA reads TGTGCCAGTAGTATTCGGCGACAGCTCATGAACACTGAAGCTTTCTTT.

The chain uses TRBV29-1 and TRBJ2-2, with 7 nucleotides matching TRBD1. The CDR3 has 14 residues. CDR1 SQVTM and CDR2 ANQGSEA come from the germline V gene. Trimming took 5 bases from V and 1 from J; bases not matched to a gene: 4. CDR3 DNA sequence: TGCAGCGTTCCCGACAGGGAGAACACCGGGGAGCTGTTTTTT. Translation: CSVPDRENTGELFF.

V gene TRBV30 combines with J gene TRBJ2-1, with 8 positions matching TRBD1. Germline values: CDR1 GTSNPN, CDR2 SVGIG (reference sequence). This CDR3 contains 15 residues. Trimming removed 0 bases from V and 5 bases from J; junction bases left unmatched: 6. The CDR3 loop reads CAWSVSRGQDNEQFF. The CDR3 DNA follows: TGTGCCTGGAGTGTCTCCAGGGGGCAGGACAATGAGCAGTTCTTC.

The genes are TRBV10-3 and TRBJ1-2; D unresolved. Trimming cost V 2 bases and J 9 bases, with 13 bases left between them. The CDR3 runs to 13 residues. Germline V gene lookup returns CDR1 ENHRY and CDR2 SYGVKD. In DNA, the CDR3 is TGTGCCATCAGTGAGGTTGGAGGTTTGAGCTACACCTTC. Its translation: CAISEVGGLSYTF.

The chain couples TRBV3-1 (or the pseudogene TRBV3-2) to TRBJ2-2, with a tentative D call TRBD2 (6 bases). Germline loops: CDR1 LGHDT, CDR2 YNNKEL (reference sequence). The CDR3 is 16 amino acids. V gave up 4 bases and J gave up 0 bases, with 12 bases separating them. CDR3 DNA sequence: TGTGCCAGCAGCCGTCGGGCGGGACCGAACACCGGGGAGCTGTTTTTT. Residues: CASSRRAGPNTGELFF.

V and J are TRBV19 and TRBJ1-5; 8 bases line up with TRBD1. The ends lost 7 bases at V and 0 bases at J; junction bases unmatched: 5. This CDR3 is 15 amino acids long. Looked up from germline, CDR1 is LNHDA and CDR2 is SQIVND (reference sequence). CDR3 sequence (DNA): TGTGCCAGTACCGGGGGGACAGGTAGCAATCAGCCCCAGCATTTT. Translated, it gives CASTGGTGSNQPQHF.

The chain joins TRBV6-5 to TRBJ2-4; D ambiguous. Per the germline V gene, CDR1 is MNHEY and CDR2 is SVGAGI. Trimming took off 6 bases at V and 0 bases at J, with 12 bases between the two ends. This CDR3 region has 15 residues. The DNA for the CDR3 is TGTGCCAGCAGCCCCCCGGGTCTAGCCAAAAACATTCAGTACTTC. This codes for CASSPPGLAKNIQYF.

The genes are TRBV7-8 and TRBJ1-4; D uncertain. This CDR3 has 16 residues. The germline V and J ends were trimmed by 0 bases and 6 bases, with 14 bases remaining between them. Germline V gene data show CDR1 as SGHVS and CDR2 as FQNEAQ. CDR3 nucleotide sequence: TGTGCCAGCAGCTTAGCGGAGAGAGCGAGTGATGAAAAACTGTTTTTT. Protein sequence: CASSLAERASDEKLFF.

In its sample, this clone was seen once. The chain has TRBV9 and TRBJ1-5; 9 nucleotides align to TRBD1. With V trimmed by 5 bases and J by 9 bases, 15 bases remained unmatched. CDR1 SGDLS and CDR2 YYNGEE come from the germline V gene. The length of the CDR3 is 16 residues. CDR3 sequence (DNA): TGTGCCAGCAGTAACAGGGGGCAAGGCATTAGTGGGCCCCAGCATTTT. Translated, it gives CASSNRGQGISGPQHF.

The chain carries TRBV27 and TRBJ2-1, with 9 bases aligning to TRBD2. CDR3 length: 16 residues. The junction had 9 bases not matched to a gene; V was cut back by 5 bases and J by 4 bases. Germline CDR1 and CDR2: MNHEY and SMNVEV (reference sequence). CDR3 protein: CASSLRGGGLYNEQFF. In DNA, the CDR3 is TGTGCCAGCAGTCTGCGCGGGGGGGGACTATACAATGAGCAGTTCTTC.

V and J are TRBV29-1 and TRBJ1-2; D ambiguous. The CDR3 is 16 amino acids. Per germline, CDR1 SQVTM and CDR2 ANQGSEA. The V and J ends lost 7 bases and 6 bases respectively, with 27 bases between them. The CDR3 bases are TGCAGCGCCGGAGGTCGGGCGGGAGAACCTTGGGATGGCTACACCTTC. Translation gives CSAGGRAGEPWDGYTF.

This chain links TRBV18 with TRBJ1-2; no clear D gene. The germline V gene encodes CDR1 KGHSH and CDR2 LQKENI. The CDR3 totals 18 residues. Trimming shortened V by 4 bases and J by 2 bases, and 23 bases separated the two germline ends. CDR3 bases: TGTGCCAGCTCACGAAGGGTGACCGCGGGGATATTAAACTATGGCTACACCTTC. Its protein product is CASSRRVTAGILNYGYTF.

The V and J genes are TRBV19 and TRBJ1-5, with 8 bases aligning to TRBD1. The CDR3 contains 17 residues. The V and J ends lost 3 bases and 3 bases, in that order; junction bases with no gene match: 10. CDR1 and CDR2 from the germline V gene are LNHDA and SQIVND (reference sequence). The CDR3 DNA follows: TGTGCCAGTAGTATGAGGTGGCGACAGGGGAACAATCAGCCCCAGCATTTT. Its protein product is CASSMRWRQGNNQPQHF.